These 21 T cell receptor beta chains share one sample of origin, sequenced in a study of cytomegalovirus exposure and HLA in healthy donors. TCRdb's table, derived via immunoSEQ multiplex PCR, lists solely in-frame clones and lacks some. The sample gives about 180,000 clones, 85% of which show up once; approximately 16% is in the top ten. Sequencing was done on a sample of PBMCs. These receptors all come from a man between 18 and 29 years old in good health and CMV-seropositive.

The gene calls are TRBV5-1 and TRBJ1-1; D not certain. The CDR3 extends over 14 amino acids. The ends were cut back, 1 base at V and 1 base at J, with 8 bases in the middle. The germline V gene encodes CDR1 SGHRS and CDR2 YFSETQ. The CDR3 spells CASSLNSPNTEAFF. CDR3 nucleotide sequence: TGCGCCAGCAGCTTGAACAGCCCGAACACTGAAGCTTTCTTT.

The chain couples TRBV6-1 to TRBJ1-4, with 7 bases matching TRBD1. V shed 8 bases and J 12 bases; nucleotides not matched to a gene: 6. CDR3 size: 11 residues. Germline V gene data show CDR1 as MNHNS and CDR2 as SASEGT. The CDR3 protein is CASGPRGELFF. DNA of the CDR3: TGTGCCAGCGGACCCAGGGGGGAACTGTTTTTT.

This chain links TRBV2 with TRBJ2-5; 7 bases align to TRBD1. Germline V gene lookup returns CDR1 SNHLY and CDR2 FYNNEI. This CDR3 is built from 15 residues. After removal of 5 bases from V and 2 bases from J, the junction contained 8 bases not matched to a gene. This CDR3 is CASSNRQGRQETQYF. CDR3 nucleotides: TGTGCCAGCAGTAATAGACAGGGTAGGCAAGAGACCCAGTACTTC.

The chain links TRBV9 to TRBJ2-5; 16 bases align to TRBD2. The CDR3 is 17 residues long. J lost 4 bases, V lost 4 bases, and 7 bases had no gene match. Germline V gene data show CDR1 as SGDLS and CDR2 as YYNGEE. The CDR3 nucleotides read TGTGCCAGCAGCCCGGGGGGACTAGCGGGGGGGAGAGAGACCCAGTACTTC. This translates into CASSPGGLAGGRETQYF.

V usage is TRBV6-5 and J usage is TRBJ2-3; the match to TRBD1 covers 10 bases. From germline, CDR1 is MNHEY and CDR2 SVGAGI. The CDR3 is made up of 15 amino acids. V was clipped by 6 bases and J by 1 base; unmatched bases: 4. The CDR3 DNA reads TGTGCCAGCAGCCGGACAGGGGGAGGCACAGATACGCAGTATTTT. This encodes CASSRTGGGTDTQYF.

The V call is TRBV2, the J call TRBJ2-1; maybe TRBD1 (6 bases). V lost 6 bases and J 2 bases, leaving 14 bases between the germline ends. Germline values: CDR1 SNHLY, CDR2 FYNNEI. The CDR3 runs to 15 residues. The CDR3 DNA reads as TGTGCCAGCAGGGGCACAGGGAAACCCTACAATGAGCAGTTCTTC. Translated, it gives CASRGTGKPYNEQFF.

The rearrangement uses TRBV11-2 and TRBJ2-1, with 8 bases lining up with TRBD1. There are 15 residues in the CDR3. Germline loops: CDR1 SGHAT, CDR2 FQNNGV. The V segment lost 0 bases and the J segment 5 bases; nucleotides outside the gene matches: 3. This CDR3 reads CASSLDPRGHNEQFF. CDR3 DNA: TGTGCCAGCAGCTTAGATCCCAGGGGGCACAATGAGCAGTTCTTC.

This clone has just one count. The V gene is TRBV4-2, the J gene TRBJ2-5, with 10 bases that match TRBD2. Germline lookup yields CDR1 LGHNA and CDR2 YNFKEQ. V was pared by 1 base and J by 4 bases, with 9 bases of the junction left unmatched. There are 17 residues in the CDR3. CDR3 region: CASSQGIQRGGSETQYF. The CDR3 DNA sequence: TGTGCCAGCAGCCAAGGAATACAGCGGGGGGGCTCAGAGACCCAGTACTTC.

The chain is built from TRBV28 and TRBJ2-1, with 8 positions matching TRBD2. The CDR3 consists of 16 residues. Trimming at V came to 1 base and at J to 6 bases, leaving 8 bases not matched to a gene. Germline lookup yields CDR1 MDHEN and CDR2 SYDVKM. DNA for the CDR3: TGTGCCAGCAGTTTATATCGGGGGGGCCCCTCCAATGAGCAGTTCTTC. The encoded protein is CASSLYRGGPSNEQFF.

The chain links TRBV25-1 to TRBJ2-7; D may be TRBD2 (5 bases). CDR1 is MGHDK and CDR2 is SYGVNS in the germline V gene. The V end was cut by 3 bases, the J end by 3 bases, with 18 bases between. CDR3 size: 16 residues. CDR3 sequence (DNA): TGTGCCAGCAGTGACCGAGGAGGTCAGTCAAACTACGAGCAGTACTTC. Protein sequence: CASSDRGGQSNYEQYF.

The rearrangement links TRBV4-1 to TRBJ1-6, with D hard to call. Trimming removed 0 bases from V and 7 bases from J, with 7 bases in between. The CDR3 is 14 amino acids. Per the germline V gene, CDR1 is MGHRA and CDR2 is YSYEKL. CDR3 DNA sequence: TGCGCCAGCAGCCAAGAGAATGGCAATTCACCCCTCCACTTT. It yields the protein CASSQENGNSPLHF.

The V call is TRBV11-2, the J call TRBJ2-2; possible D gene TRBD2, 5 bases. V lost 5 bases and J lost 4, with 17 bases in between. The CDR3 runs to 16 residues. Germline V CDR1 and CDR2: SGHAT, FQNNGV. The CDR3 bases are TGTGCCAGCAGCCTCGAGGGCGGCGTGGGCACCGGGGAGCTGTTTTTT. This translates into CASSLEGGVGTGELFF.

This rearrangement joins TRBV5-8 to TRBJ2-3; 7 nucleotides align to TRBD1. This CDR3 is 11 amino acids long. Per germline, CDR1 SGHTS and CDR2 YDEGEE. The junction had 3 bases not matched to a gene; V was cut back by 3 bases and J by 11 bases. The CDR3 coding sequence is TGTGCCAGCAGCTCCCGGGACAGGCAGTATTTT. Protein sequence: CASSSRDRQYF.

A few counts support this clone. CDR3 DNA sequence: TGTGCCAGTTCAATCAGGCCAGCTGAAAAACTGTTTTTT. Amino acid sequence: CASSIRPAEKLFF. The gene calls are TRBV6-5 and TRBJ1-4; D gene ambiguous. The CDR3 contains 13 residues. Trimming left V 9 bases short and J 7 bases short, with 15 bases between. Germline CDR1 MNHEY, CDR2 SVGAGI.

The chain uses TRBV19 and TRBJ2-5, with a weak D call TRBD1 (6 bases). The CDR3 contains 13 residues. The germline V gene encodes CDR1 LNHDA and CDR2 SQIVND (reference sequence). The V end lost 4 bases, the J end lost 2 bases, and 8 bases lay between the germline ends. CDR3 protein: CASSRTDQETQYF. Written as DNA, the CDR3 is TGTGCCAGTAGTAGGACAGATCAAGAGACCCAGTACTTC.

The V call is TRBV28, the J call TRBJ2-7, with a weak D call TRBD1 (5 bases). The CDR3 covers 14 residues. Looked up from germline, CDR1 is MDHEN and CDR2 is SYDVKM. The V end lost 4 bases, the J end lost 2 bases, and 12 bases lay between the germline ends. The CDR3 DNA follows: TGTGCCAGCAGTTCCAGGGTCCCCCCCTACGAGCAGTACTTC. It specifies CASSSRVPPYEQYF. Filled out from reference TRBV28 and TRBJ2-7, the complete variable domain reads DVKVTQSSRYLVKRTGEKVFLECVQDMDHENMFWYRQDPGLGLRLIYFSYDVKMKEKGDIPEGYSVSREKKERFSLILESASTNQTSMYLCASSSRVPPYEQYFGPGTRLTVT.

In its sample, this clone was seen once. The chain uses TRBV9 and TRBJ2-7, with 10 bases matching TRBD1. The CDR3 length is 14 residues. The V segment lost 4 bases and the J segment 7 bases; nucleotides outside the gene matches: 8. Germline V gives CDR1 SGDLS, CDR2 YYNGEE. DNA for the CDR3: TGTGCCAGCAGCCCCCGACAGGGGGCGGGAGAGCAGTACTTC. Translated: CASSPRQGAGEQYF.

The chain uses TRBV28 and TRBJ1-2; 9 bases fit TRBD1. Germline-derived CDR1 and CDR2 are MDHEN and SYDVKM. After removal of 6 bases from V and 7 bases from J, the junction contained 9 bases not matched to a gene. The CDR3 is 14 amino acids. The CDR3 DNA sequence: TGTGCCAGCAGGGCAACGGGACAGGGAGGTGGCTACACCTTC. Its translation: CASRATGQGGGYTF.

The chain carries TRBV6-5 and TRBJ1-4, with TRBD1 matching 9 bases. Germline V lookup: CDR1 MNHEY, CDR2 SVGAGI. The CDR3 length is 15 residues. Unmatched junction bases numbered 2, after V lost 2 bases and J lost 4 bases. The CDR3 sequence is CASSYRDRDNEKLFF. For the CDR3, the DNA is TGTGCCAGCAGTTACCGGGACAGGGATAATGAAAAACTGTTTTTT.

This chain joins TRBV5-1 and TRBJ2-5; TRBD1 matches 9 bases. Losses at the gene ends were 4 bases for V and 1 base for J; bases not matched to a gene: 8. The CDR3 has 16 residues. CDR1 is SGHRS, CDR2 YFSETQ, per germline. CDR3 sequence (DNA): TGCGCCAGCAGCCCGGGACAGGGAAACATCCAAGAGACCCAGTACTTC. Protein product: CASSPGQGNIQETQYF.

This chain links TRBV29-1 with TRBJ2-7; 10 nucleotides line up with TRBD2. Germline-derived CDR1 and CDR2 are SQVTM and ANQGSEA. The CDR3 runs 12 residues. V dropped 4 bases and J dropped 3; count of bases not matched to a gene: 0. The CDR3 DNA reads as TGCAGCGTTGGACTAGCGGGCTACGAGCAGTACTTC. Protein product: CSVGLAGYEQYF.